This TCR beta chain was captured by sequencing in a study of blood T cell repertoires in COVID-19. Study as a whole: Samples of COVID-19 (acute and convalescent) were obtained from the United States, Italy and Spain.

Germline V lookup: CDR1 LGHDT, CDR2 YNNKEL (reference sequence). V lost 0 bases to trimming and J lost 7 bases; unmatched junction nucleotides: 3. The CDR3 contains 15 residues. Original analysis: It was from reference gene primer amplification that nucleated cell counts were estimated. The data were produced by immunoSEQ multiplex PCR, yet TCRdb's version contains in-frame clones alone and is incomplete. V, J and clone size are taken as reported in that table, and D and trimming were inferred from the DNA itself. The table has 360,000 or so clones, 88% seen once. Enrolled through a virtual design, the participants were between roughly 18 and 90 years of age and came from 24 US areas. Exposed study participants had met a COVID-19 case within 2 weeks before entry.

Sequencing was carried out using PBMCs or T cells enriched from blood (not recorded which). The V call is TRBV3-1 (or the pseudogene TRBV3-2), the J call TRBJ2-1, with 10 nucleotides matching TRBD1. The origin of this receptor is a woman in her 30s who had been exposed to COVID-19. The CDR3 nucleotides are TGTGCCAGCAGCCAAGACTGGACAGGGGGAAATGAGCAGTTCTTC. It specifies CASSQDWTGGNEQFF.